This TCR beta chain originates from a study of T cells in Graves' hyperthyroidism and ophthalmopathy. The TCR beta CDR3 regions underwent amplification using RNA transcripts as the source. The study used the HTBI primer set for a first-round RT-PCR of the TCR CDR3. TCRdb redid the calling of the multiplex PCR reads with MiXCR, one entry per CDR3 protein. Here the sample spans around 600,000 distinct CDR3 sequences, 40% to 55% being singletons. Study findings and constraints: Most thyroid clonotypes that were expanded above 0.001 also turned up in blood. Ophthalmopathy prediction by the model preceded onset by a median roughly 6.3 months.

Exclusion of a patient resulted from uncontrolled infection, other autoimmune disease, pregnancy or lactation. For the diagnoses, clinical symptoms, serum thyroxine and TRAb, thyroid ultrasound and orbital computed tomography were used. In the case of this clonotype: What it recognizes is unknown.

Sequencing input: peripheral blood or thyroid tissue (not recorded which). This receptor was obtained from an adult man with Graves' disease, either hyperthyroidism or ophthalmopathy (not recorded which).

As DNA, the CDR3 is TGTGCCAGCAGTGTGGGGGTTGCCCAGCATTTT. Protein product: CASSVGVAQHF. The chain has TRBV6-1 and TRBJ1-5; the D gene is possibly TRBD1 (5 bases). From germline, CDR1 is MNHNS and CDR2 SASEGT. The CDR3 is 11 residues long. V lost 4 bases and J 11 bases, leaving 9 bases between the germline ends.